Following are 10 T cell receptor beta chains from one sample sequenced in a study of cytomegalovirus exposure and HLA in healthy donors. The study ran its PCR with 60 Vbeta and 13 Jbeta primers. The repertoire was sequenced with immunoSEQ multiplex PCR; TCRdb's copy has only in-frame clones and lacks some. The data show about 110,000 clones, approximately 70% seen once. Source material: PBMCs. Every receptor here comes from a man aged 30 to 45 in good health and CMV-seropositive.

CDR3 residues: CASSRVGTGQKLFF. The CDR3 DNA follows: TGTGCCAGCAGCCGGGTCGGGACAGGCCAAAAACTGTTTTTT. The genes are TRBV14 and TRBJ1-4, with 8 bases lining up with TRBD1. With 4 bases clipped from V and 9 bases from J, the junction kept 7 bases outside the gene matches. The CDR3 runs to 14 residues. Germline assignment: CDR1 SGHDN and CDR2 FVKESK.

This chain joins TRBV2 and TRBJ1-2; D unresolved. CDR1 and CDR2 (germline): SNHLY, FYNNEI. The germline V and J ends were trimmed by 6 bases and 2 bases, with 10 bases remaining between them. There are 13 residues in the CDR3. For the CDR3, the DNA is TGTGCCAGCAGCGCGAGGCAGAACTATGGCTACACCTTC. Translating it yields CASSARQNYGYTF.

The V call is TRBV5-5, the J call TRBJ1-4; TRBD1 agrees at 9 bases. Germline CDR1 is SGHKS and CDR2 is YYEKEE (reference sequence). Losses at the gene ends were 3 bases for V and 7 bases for J; bases not matched to a gene: 4. The CDR3 runs 14 residues. CDR3: CASSSGTGLEKLFF. The CDR3 bases are TGTGCCAGCAGCTCCGGGACAGGGCTTGAAAAACTGTTTTTT.

CDR3 nucleotides: TGCGCCAGCAGCCTAGCGGGGAGAGAGACCCAGTACTTC. Protein product: CASSLAGRETQYF. The rearrangement joins TRBV5-1 to TRBJ2-5; 9 nucleotides align to TRBD2. Germline-derived CDR1 and CDR2 are SGHRS and YFSETQ. This CDR3 region has 13 residues. J gave up 4 bases and V 4 bases, and 2 bases lay outside the gene matches.

Only a few counts were recorded for this clone. The CDR3 DNA is TGTGCCAGCAGCCTAACGACAGGGGGGTTTAGCACAGATACGCAGTATTTT. It translates to CASSLTTGGFSTDTQYF. This chain connects TRBV7-8 to TRBJ2-3; 9 bases are a match to TRBD1. Germline values: CDR1 SGHVS, CDR2 FQNEAQ. With 5 bases clipped from V and 0 bases from J, the junction kept 9 bases outside the gene matches. The CDR3 spans 17 residues.

The chain recombines TRBV10-1 with TRBJ2-5; the D gene is possibly TRBD2 (6 bases). CDR3 length: 13 amino acids. Germline V gene data show CDR1 as WNHNN and CDR2 as SYGVQD (reference sequence). Trimming stripped 5 bases from V and 7 bases from J, with 14 bases between. CDR3 loop: CASSPSAPRTQYF. The CDR3 nucleotides are TGCGCCAGCAGTCCTAGCGCCCCGCGGACCCAGTACTTC.

The chain couples TRBV10-2 to TRBJ1-1; D might be TRBD1 (6 bases). The V end was cut by 3 bases, the J end by 5 bases, with 13 bases between. CDR1 and CDR2 (germline): WSHSY, SAAADI. This CDR3 is built from 14 residues. DNA for the CDR3: TGCGCCAGCAGTGATTCGTGGGGGCGTACTGAAGCTTTCTTT. Encoded protein: CASSDSWGRTEAFF.

This clone has only a few counts. The chain employs TRBV27 and TRBJ1-1, with a tentative D call TRBD1 (5 bases). The V gene's germline CDR1 is MNHEY and CDR2 SMNVEV (reference sequence). Trimming stripped 5 bases from V and 4 bases from J, with 11 bases between. The CDR3 runs to 13 residues. In DNA, the CDR3 is TGTGCCAGCAGTCGGCAGGGATCCACTGAAGCTTTCTTT. Its translation: CASSRQGSTEAFF.

The rearrangement links TRBV29-1 to TRBJ1-5; D remains ambiguous. V was pared by 4 bases and J by 5 bases, with 12 bases between. CDR1 is SQVTM, CDR2 ANQGSEA, per germline. CDR3 size: 13 residues. The CDR3 protein is CSVGAGFDQPQHF. CDR3 in DNA: TGCAGCGTTGGGGCGGGGTTTGATCAGCCCCAGCATTTT. Filled out from reference TRBV29-1 and TRBJ1-5, the complete variable domain reads SAVISQKPSRDICQRGTSLTIQCQVDSQVTMMFWYRQQPGQSLTLIATANQGSEATYESGFVIDKFPISRPNLTFSTLTVSNMSPEDSSIYLCSVGAGFDQPQHFGDGTRLSIL.

Only a few counts were recorded for this clone. The gene calls are TRBV7-2 and TRBJ2-4; TRBD1 matches at 8 bases. Germline-derived CDR1 and CDR2 are SGHTA and FQGNSA. This CDR3 has 14 amino acids. Losses at the gene ends were 5 bases for V and 6 bases for J; bases not matched to a gene: 6. The CDR3 reads CASSKDREGNIQYF. CDR3 nucleotide sequence: TGTGCCAGCAGCAAGGACAGGGAAGGAAACATTCAGTACTTC.